This is a list of T cell receptor beta chains from one sample in a study of shared T cell receptors in the human thymus. Profiled with immunoSEQ multiplex PCR; TCRdb holds only in-frame clones, not every one. The sample records under 850,000 clones, roughly 90% being singletons. This sample was also put to use in a study of human thymus T cells.

The sample was thymocytes. The source is a boy under two years old with a congenital heart defect. CDR3s include the opening cysteine and the closing phenylalanine or tryptophan. The D gene is left open where the match is weak. The size entry is marked missing in some rows and otherwise reads once, few, many or a size class.

j_call | clone_size | v_call | d_call | cdr3_aa | cdr3_nt
TRBJ2-1 | - | TRBV4-3 | TRBD2 | CASSQTKLVREAPYNEQFF | TGCGCCAGCAGCCAAACTAAGCTCGTCCGGGAGGCACCCTACAATGAGCAGTTCTTC
TRBJ1-5 | once | TRBV6-1 | TRBD1 | CASSEVPPTGDEVWSNQPQHF | TGTGCCAGCAGTGAAGTCCCTCCGACAGGGGATGAGGTGTGGAGCAATCAGCCCCAGCATTTT
TRBJ2-5 | - | TRBV19 | TRBD1 | CASMRTGGRQETQYF | TGTGCCAGTATGAGGACAGGGGGGAGACAAGAGACCCAGTACTTC
TRBJ2-7 | - | TRBV11-2 | TRBD2 | CASSLVCSGKPYEQYF | TGTGCCAGCAGCTTAGTGTGCAGCGGGAAACCCTACGAGCAGTACTTC
TRBJ2-3 | - | TRBV9 | - | CASSEGESTDTQYF | TGTGCCAGCAGCGAGGGGGAGAGCACAGATACGCAGTATTTT
TRBJ2-3 | - | TRBV4-1 | - | CASSQEVQYYADTQYF | TGCGCCAGCAGCCAAGAGGTCCAATACTATGCAGATACGCAGTATTTT
TRBJ2-7 | - | TRBV13 | - | CASTPPGGGPPYEQYF | TGTGCCAGCACCCCCCCAGGGGGAGGCCCTCCCTACGAGCAGTACTTC
TRBJ1-1 | once | TRBV29-1 | - | CSVPGGAGGTEAFF | TGCAGCGTGCCGGGCGGGGCAGGCGGCACTGAAGCTTTCTTT
TRBJ2-1 | - | TRBV9 | TRBD2 | CASSAHPRTSPYNEQFF | TGTGCCAGCAGCGCACATCCCAGGACTAGCCCTTACAATGAGCAGTTCTTC
TRBJ1-1 | once | TRBV6-4 | - | CASSDTGHLNTEAFF | TGTGCCAGCAGTGATACGGGACACCTGAACACTGAAGCTTTCTTT
TRBJ2-3 | - | TRBV14 | TRBD2 | CASSQDEAGERTDTQYF | TGTGCCAGCAGCCAAGATGAGGCGGGAGAGAGGACAGATACGCAGTATTTT
TRBJ2-3 | - | TRBV5-1 | TRBD2 | CASRGGTSGKNGTDTQYF | TGCGCCAGCAGGGGGGGGACTAGCGGGAAGAATGGGACAGATACGCAGTATTTT
TRBJ2-7 | few | TRBV28 | - | CASQEQGLTYEQYF | TGTGCCAGCCAAGAGCAGGGACTCACCTACGAGCAGTACTTC
TRBJ2-1 | - | TRBV5-1 | - | CASHPSDSYNEQFF | TGCGCCAGCCACCCTAGCGACTCCTACAATGAGCAGTTCTTC